The entry below gives a single T cell receptor (beta chain) sequence along with its context. What it binds is unknown. This sample was included in a study of T cell repertoires in cytomegalovirus infection. Study results and limitations: In two of eight donors, the top clonotype was HLA-C-restricted CMV-specific.

The CDR3 has 16 amino acids. Germline V CDR1 and CDR2: LGHDT, YNNKEL (reference sequence). The germline V and J ends were trimmed by 5 bases and 0 bases, with 16 bases remaining between them. TCRdb recomputed calls from the reads with MiXCR, one row per CDR3 protein. The data hold approximately 500,000 distinct CDR3 sequences, with around 11% observed a single time. The chain carries TRBV3-1 and TRBJ1-1; D call uncertain. Input material: PBMCs. This sequence originates from a human donor in good health (CMV status not recorded). Some clones in this sample may be carry-over from other donors' samples. CDR3 amino acids: CASSSALMGMNTEAFF. As DNA, the CDR3 is TGTGCCAGCAGCTCCGCATTGATGGGGATGAACACTGAAGCTTTCTTT. Complete variable domain (other parts from reference TRBV3-1 and TRBJ1-1): DTAVSQTPKYLVTQMGNDKSIKCEQNLGHDTMYWYKQDSKKFLKIMFSYNNKELIINETVPNRFSPKSPDKAHLNLHINSLELGDSAVYFCASSSALMGMNTEAFFGQGTRLTVV.